These T cell receptor beta chains were read from a single sample in a study of shared clonotypes between healthy human individuals. Sequenced by immunoSEQ multiplex PCR; TCRdb stores in-frame clones only, minus some. Of 1 million to 1.2 million clones in the sample, 70% to 85% were seen once. Sequencing was carried out using memory CD4+ T cells from PBMCs. The receptors here all came from a man aged 18-30 years in good health. Some clones in this sample may be carry-over from other donors' samples. Each CDR3 is given with its conserved first and last residue. Fields, in order: V gene, D gene, J gene, clone size, CDR3 DNA, CDR3 protein. D genes are given only for firm matches. Size is omitted from some rows. Given values are once, few, many or a class for expanded clones.

TRBV11-2	TRBD1	TRBJ1-1	many	TGTGCCAGCAGCTCCCAAACACAGGGGGAGACTTTCTTT	CASSSQTQGETFF
TRBV4-2	TRBD1	TRBJ2-7	-	TGTGCCAGCAGCCAGCTACTAGGGACAGGGGCCAACTCCTACGAGCAGTACTTC	CASSQLLGTGANSYEQYF
TRBV10-1	TRBD2	TRBJ2-1	-	TGCGCCAGCAGCCGGACTAGCGGGGATGAGCAGTTCTTC	CASSRTSGDEQFF
TRBV6-5	-	TRBJ1-5	once	TGTGCCAGCCGACCTGCCTACCCCGCCGATCAGCCCCAGCATTTT	CASRPAYPADQPQHF
TRBV21-1	-	TRBJ1-5	-	TGTGCCAGCAGCAACCGAAATAGCAATCAGCCCCAGCATTTT	CASSNRNSNQPQHF
TRBV27	-	TRBJ1-5	-	TGTGCCAGCAGCCCACAGGGTTATAGCAATCAGCCCCAGCATTTT	CASSPQGYSNQPQHF
TRBV28	-	TRBJ1-1	few	TGTGCCAGCAGTTTGTGGCAGGTTCGGAAAATCACTGAAGCTTTCTTT	CASSLWQVRKITEAFF
TRBV6-1	-	TRBJ1-5	-	TGTGCCAGCAGTGAATTTGCCCAGCATTTT	CASSEFAQHF
TRBV28	-	TRBJ1-3	-	TGTGCCAGCACTACACCATCCGGGCATATCTCTGGAAACACCATATATTTT	CASTTPSGHISGNTIYF
TRBV5-4	-	TRBJ2-5	-	TGTGCCAGCAGCCCCTGGGGGGACGGGGAGACCCAGTACTTC	CASSPWGDGETQYF
TRBV28	TRBD1	TRBJ2-7	few	TGTGCCAGCAGTTTCCCGACAGGGGGGGCCTACGAGCAGTACTTC	CASSFPTGGAYEQYF
TRBV7-2	TRBD2	TRBJ2-7	-	TGTGCCAGCAGCTTCCTTATAGCGGGATTCTACGAGCAGTACTTC	CASSFLIAGFYEQYF
TRBV27	-	TRBJ1-4	-	TGTGCCAGCAGTTTTGGGTGGAGGGGTGGGTTAAATGAAAAACTGTTTTTT	CASSFGWRGGLNEKLFF
TRBV29-1	-	TRBJ2-1	few	TGCAGCGTTGCGGAGGTGGCTTACAATGAGCAGTTCTTC	CSVAEVAYNEQFF
TRBV5-1	TRBD2	TRBJ2-3	-	TGCGCCAGCAGCTTAACCGGACTAGTCGGGGCAGATACGCAGTATTTT	CASSLTGLVGADTQYF
TRBV2	-	TRBJ2-5	-	TGTGCCAGCAGTGAAGCGCTGGTAGTAGAGACCCAGTACTTC	CASSEALVVETQYF
TRBV18	-	TRBJ1-3	-	TGTGCCAGCTCTGGGGGGCCTGGAAACACCATATATTTT	CASSGGPGNTIYF
TRBV6-7	-	TRBJ2-1	-	TGTGCCAGCGGTCATCTCTCCCCTCGGGGATACAATGAGCAGTTCTTC	CASGHLSPRGYNEQFF
TRBV28	TRBD1	TRBJ1-2	-	TGTGCCAGCAGTCGCGGACAGGGAGGGGATGGCTACACCTTC	CASSRGQGGDGYTF
TRBV28	TRBD1	TRBJ2-7	-	TGTGCCAGCAGCTCACCGGGACAGGTCCACGAGCAGTACTTC	CASSSPGQVHEQYF
TRBV11-2	-	TRBJ2-7	-	TGTGCCAGCAGCTTCCGAGCCCGCACCTCCTACGAGCAGTACTTC	CASSFRARTSYEQYF
TRBV27	TRBD2	TRBJ2-3	-	TGTGCCAGCAGTTTACGTCTAGCGGGAAGCTTCGCAGATACGCAGTATTTT	CASSLRLAGSFADTQYF
TRBV9	TRBD2	TRBJ2-3	-	TGTGCCAGCAGCCTTAAGGGAGCGGGAGATGGAGATACGCAGTATTTT	CASSLKGAGDGDTQYF
TRBV7-3	-	TRBJ1-2	few	TGTGCCAGCAGTCCTGAGGCCGACAGTCTCTATGGCTACACCTTC	CASSPEADSLYGYTF
TRBV5-1	-	TRBJ2-1	-	TGCGCCAGCAGCACCATACCGGGAGACTACAATGAGCAGTTCTTC	CASSTIPGDYNEQFF
TRBV5-1	-	TRBJ2-2	-	TGCGCCAGCAGCCTGGGGGATGCGAGAAACACCGGGGAGCTGTTTTTT	CASSLGDARNTGELFF